The sequence of this TCR beta chain was determined in a study of cytomegalovirus exposure and HLA in healthy donors. Study details: Earlier work reported 90 million to 120 million unique TCR beta sequences from some 170 million T cells. About 79 million unique TCRs from HLA-typed donors were held in an early data release.

Study-wide findings and caveats: TCR beta V- and J-gene trimming was later associated with a missense DCLRE1C variant. Overall, roughly 150 TCR beta chains were annotated as cytomegalovirus-associated.

V was shortened by 6 bases and J by 7 bases, with 10 bases between the two germline ends. This CDR3 contains 13 residues. Germline assignment: CDR1 LNHDA and CDR2 SQIVND (reference sequence). On this clone: Its antigen is undetermined.

The PCR ran on 60 Vbeta and 13 Jbeta primers. The protocol was immunoSEQ multiplex PCR, while the TCRdb copy is restricted to in-frame clones and leaves out a portion. The table shows roughly 67,000 clones, with approximately 75% occurring only once. The clonotype was recovered from a man aged 55 to 70 in good health and CMV-seropositive. The specimen sequenced was PBMCs. The V call is TRBV19, the J call TRBJ1-6; tentative D call: TRBD1 (6 bases). The CDR3 bases are TGTGCCAGTAGCAGGGACAACAATTCACCCCTCCACTTT. It specifies CASSRDNNSPLHF.